This is a list of T cell receptor beta chains from one sample in a study of T cells in Graves' hyperthyroidism and ophthalmopathy. TCRdb used MiXCR to reprocess the multiplex PCR reads, holding one entry per CDR3 protein. The data show approximately 620,000 distinct CDR3 sequences, with around 14% seen just once and roughly 6.2% held by the top ten. The sequencing input was blood. The receptors stem from a woman aged 30 to 39 with Graves' hyperthyroidism that later progressed to Graves' ophthalmopathy. CDR3s include the opening cysteine and the closing phenylalanine or tryptophan. The order of the fields is D gene, CDR3 length, clone size, J gene, V gene, CDR3 DNA, CDR3 protein. The D gene is left open where the match is weak. Part of the rows lack a size; the others show once, few, many or a class for expanded clones.

D: -
length: 14
size: few
J: TRBJ2-2
V: TRBV14
DNA: TGTGCCAGCAGCCAGATAACCTCCACCGGGGAGCTGTTTTTT
CDR3: CASSQITSTGELFF

D: -
length: 16
size: -
J: TRBJ2-5
V: TRBV5-6
DNA: TGTGCCAGCAGCAGGGGTCGGGGGCCGTACCAAGAGACCCAGTACTTC
CDR3: CASSRGRGPYQETQYF

D: TRBD1
length: 14
size: -
J: TRBJ2-7
V: TRBV27
DNA: TGTGCCAGCAGTTTAGGACAGGGGGCCTTCGAGCAGTACTTC
CDR3: CASSLGQGAFEQYF

D: TRBD1
length: 16
size: -
J: TRBJ1-5
V: TRBV4-1
DNA: TGCGCCAGCAGCCAAGCCGACAGGGGATGGAATCAGCCCCAGCATTTT
CDR3: CASSQADRGWNQPQHF

D: -
length: 12
size: many
J: TRBJ2-3
V: TRBV10-3
DNA: TGTGCCATCAGTGAAAACGCGGATACGCAGTATTTT
CDR3: CAISENADTQYF

D: -
length: 16
size: -
J: TRBJ1-5
V: TRBV15
DNA: TGTGCCACCAGCAGCCCAGGCAGGGAGGGCAATCAGCCCCAGCATTTT
CDR3: CATSSPGREGNQPQHF

D: TRBD1
length: 15
size: few
J: TRBJ2-7
V: TRBV6-1
DNA: TGTGCCAGCAGTTCCCTCGGACAGGCTGTCTACGAGCAGTACTTC
CDR3: CASSSLGQAVYEQYF

D: TRBD1
length: 14
size: -
J: TRBJ1-1
V: TRBV19
DNA: TGTGCCAGTAGTGGGACAGCCTTGAACACTGAAGCTTTCTTT
CDR3: CASSGTALNTEAFF

D: TRBD2
length: 15
size: -
J: TRBJ2-1
V: TRBV7-9
DNA: TGTGCCAGCACCCAAGGCGGGGGGTCCTACAATGAGCAGTTCTTC
CDR3: CASTQGGGSYNEQFF

D: -
length: 12
size: many
J: TRBJ1-2
V: TRBV6-1
DNA: TGTGCCAGCAAACCGGCCAACTATGGCTACACCTTC
CDR3: CASKPANYGYTF

D: -
length: 18
size: -
J: TRBJ1-1
V: TRBV27
DNA: TGTGCCAGCAGTCCGAGATTCCCCGGGACTTTGGGGGGCACTGAAGCTTTCTTT
CDR3: CASSPRFPGTLGGTEAFF

D: -
length: 12
size: many
J: TRBJ1-1
V: TRBV6-1
DNA: TGTGCCAGCAGTGATATCCAGACTGAAGCTTTCTTT
CDR3: CASSDIQTEAFF

D: TRBD2
length: 15
size: many
J: TRBJ2-1
V: TRBV7-3
DNA: TGTGCCAGCAGCTTAACAGCGGGAGTCGGTCATGAGCAGTTCTTC
CDR3: CASSLTAGVGHEQFF

D: -
length: 15
size: many
J: TRBJ2-5
V: TRBV15
DNA: TGTGCCACCAGCAGAGACCCCAGTTCCCAAGAGACCCAGTACTTC
CDR3: CATSRDPSSQETQYF